This TCR beta chain comes out of a study of CD8 T cells in Susac syndrome. This CDR3 has 16 amino acids. The J segment lost 7 bases and the V segment lost 4 bases, leaving 11 bases of the junction unmatched. Looked up from germline, CDR1 is LGHNA and CDR2 is YSLEER. Sequencing targeted TCR beta in T cells from blood (CD8+ and CD4+). The RNA, about 0.45 to 1 ug, was put through reverse transcription using random hexamers. TCRdb redid the calling of the immunoSEQ multiplex PCR reads with MiXCR, one entry per CDR3 protein. In the table there are 330,000 or so distinct CDR3 sequences, around 91% of which are singletons.

The source material was CD8+ T cells from PBMCs. This TCR derives from a human donor with multiple sclerosis. The V call is TRBV4-3, the J call TRBJ2-7, with 12 bases that match TRBD1. The CDR3 region has the DNA TGCGCCAGCAGCCCTAGTCCGGGACAGGGGGCACGGGAGCAGTACTTC. Protein sequence: CASSPSPGQGAREQYF.